The 22 T cell receptor beta chains below come from one sample, sequenced in a study of radiation and T cells in renal cell carcinoma. The time point here: blood 4 weeks post-SBRT, at nephrectomy. Noted treatment: 15 Gy SBRT to primary tumor, nephrectomy 4 weeks later. Libraries were prepared by immunoSEQ multiplex PCR; TCRdb keeps only in-frame clonotypes and omits some of them. Counted here are about 100,000 clones, 84% occurring once; the ten biggest clones make up approximately 7.7%. Sequencing was performed on blood, taken from a patient whose treatment included radiotherapy and nephrectomy. These receptors were collected from a man aged 55 to 70 with renal cell carcinoma.

In its sample, this clone was seen once. The chain joins TRBV28 to TRBJ2-1; TRBD2 matches at 10 bases. Trimming removed 6 bases from V and 6 bases from J; junction bases left unmatched: 5. Looked up from germline, CDR1 is MDHEN and CDR2 is SYDVKM. CDR3 length: 14 amino acids. CDR3 in amino acids: CASRSLAGFNEQFF. Here the CDR3 DNA reads TGTGCCAGCAGATCACTAGCGGGGTTCAATGAGCAGTTCTTC.

V and J are TRBV6-1 and TRBJ2-1; D is ambiguous. The CDR3 is 16 residues long. V lost 4 bases to trimming and J lost 0 bases, with 13 bases between them. Germline V gives CDR1 MNHNS, CDR2 SASEGT. The CDR3: CASSGQTISSYNEQFF. The CDR3 coding sequence is TGTGCCAGCAGTGGACAAACTATCAGCTCCTACAATGAGCAGTTCTTC.

This clone occurred once. V usage is TRBV5-1 and J usage is TRBJ2-2; 7 bases fit TRBD1. The length of the CDR3 is 15 residues. The germline CDR1 and CDR2 sequences are SGHRS and YFSETQ. Trimming cost V 4 bases and J 3 bases; bases outside gene matches: 6. The CDR3 is CASSERTGDTGELFF. CDR3 nucleotide sequence: TGCGCCAGCAGCGAAAGGACAGGAGACACCGGGGAGCTGTTTTTT.

This sequence joins TRBV5-4 and TRBJ2-7, with 7 positions matching TRBD1. Germline-derived CDR1 and CDR2 are SGHNT and YYREEE (reference sequence). Trimming took 4 bases from V and 7 from J; bases not matched to a gene: 8. The CDR3 contains 13 residues. The CDR3 nucleotides read TGTGCCAGCAGCCGGGGACAGCGAAGGGAGCAGTACTTC. This translates into CASSRGQRREQYF.

V and J are TRBV4-2 and TRBJ2-7; no clear D. In germline, CDR1 is LGHNA, CDR2 YNFKEQ. Between the trimmed V and J ends, which lost 3 bases and 0 bases, there was a span of 12 bases. CDR3 length: 15 amino acids. In DNA form, the CDR3 reads TGTGCCAGCAGCCAGGACCTGACTCTCTCCTACGAGCAGTACTTC. Its translation: CASSQDLTLSYEQYF.

In DNA form, the CDR3 reads TGTGCCAGCAGCTCGGGGGTTGGGGATACAGATACGCAGTATTTT. It is translated as CASSSGVGDTDTQYF. The rearrangement links TRBV7-6 to TRBJ2-3; possibly TRBD2 for D (6 bases). Germline V lookup: CDR1 SGHVS, CDR2 FNYEAQ. Deletions cut 4 bases from V and 3 bases from J, with 14 bases between. The CDR3 is 15 residues long. The full variable domain, rest sourced from reference TRBV7-6 and TRBJ2-3, is GAGVSQSPRYKVTKRGQDVALRCDPISGHVSLYWYRQALGQGPEFLTYFNYEAQQDKSGLPNDRFSAERPEGSISTLTIQRTEQRDSAMYRCASSSGVGDTDTQYFGPGTRLTVL.

This sequence joins TRBV5-5 and TRBJ2-7; D unresolved. CDR1 is SGHKS, CDR2 YYEKEE, per germline (reference sequence). Between the trimmed V and J ends, which lost 7 bases and 5 bases, there was a span of 13 bases. This CDR3 is built from 12 residues. The CDR3 bases are TGTGCCAGCCAAAGAGGAGTCCACGAGCAGTACTTC. Translated: CASQRGVHEQYF.

This chain uses TRBV5-6 with TRBJ2-7; D remains ambiguous. The CDR3 runs to 11 residues. Trimming shortened V by 3 bases and J by 2 bases, and 3 bases separated the two germline ends. Per the germline V gene, CDR1 is SGHDT and CDR2 is YYEEEE. CDR3 protein: CASSSAYEQYF. In DNA form, the CDR3 reads TGTGCCAGCAGCTCAGCCTACGAGCAGTACTTC.

The V call is TRBV5-1, the J call TRBJ2-2; D is perhaps TRBD1 (6 bases). V lost 4 bases, J lost 1 base, and 11 bases lay in between. Per the germline V gene, CDR1 is SGHRS and CDR2 is YFSETQ. The CDR3 loop spans 15 amino acids. Here the CDR3 reads CASSAPQGNTGELFF. CDR3 nucleotide sequence: TGCGCCAGCAGCGCCCCACAGGGGAACACCGGGGAGCTGTTTTTT.

CDR3 protein: CASSESMWEQYF. The CDR3 DNA reads as TGCGCCAGCAGTGAGTCGATGTGGGAGCAGTACTTC. This chain joins TRBV10-1 and TRBJ2-7; the D is unclear. The CDR3 spans 12 residues. Germline-derived CDR1 and CDR2 are WNHNN and SYGVQD (reference sequence). V shed 0 bases and J shed 7 bases, with 7 bases lying between them.

There are a few counts of this clone. CDR3 sequence reads: CASSRTQSGETQYF. Here the CDR3 DNA reads TGTGCCAGCAGTCGAACCCAGAGCGGTGAGACCCAGTACTTC. This chain joins TRBV6-6 and TRBJ2-5; TRBD2 is a possible D gene (5 bases). The CDR3 has 14 amino acids. V lost 5 bases, J lost 5 bases, and 15 bases lay in between. The V gene's germline CDR1 is MNHNY and CDR2 SVGAGI (reference sequence).

J is TRBJ2-7 and V is TRBV19, with 8 bases identical to TRBD1. This CDR3 is built from 15 residues. The junction had 5 bases not matched to a gene; V was cut back by 2 bases and J by 2 bases. Germline V CDR1 and CDR2: LNHDA, SQIVND (reference sequence). CDR3 in amino acids: CASSINSRGPYEQYF. The CDR3, as DNA: TGTGCCAGTAGTATAAACTCCAGGGGGCCCTACGAGCAGTACTTC.

This rearrangement joins TRBV29-1 to TRBJ2-5, with 7 bases that match TRBD1. With 7 bases clipped from V and 5 bases from J, the junction kept 16 bases outside the gene matches. Germline CDR1 reads SQVTM; CDR2 reads ANQGSEA. The CDR3 totals 15 residues. Here the CDR3 DNA reads TGCAGCGCCCGAACAGGGGCCGCCATTGGGGAGACCCAGTACTTC. The encoded protein is CSARTGAAIGETQYF.

The chain combines TRBV5-1 with TRBJ1-3, with D tentatively TRBD1 (6 bases). Germline V gives CDR1 SGHRS, CDR2 YFSETQ. V was shortened by 5 bases and J by 3 bases, with 15 bases between the two germline ends. The CDR3 runs 15 residues. Here the CDR3 DNA reads TGCGCCAGCAGGCAAGCAGGGGACGGTGGAAACACCATATATTTT. It is translated as CASRQAGDGGNTIYF.

The chain uses TRBV4-2 and TRBJ2-2; D perhaps matches TRBD2 (5 bases). V gave up 1 base and J gave up 4 bases, with 7 bases separating them. CDR1 and CDR2 (germline): LGHNA, YNFKEQ. CDR3 length: 14 residues. The CDR3, as DNA: TGTGCCAGCAGCCAAGCCCGGGGCACCGGGGAGCTGTTTTTT. It is translated as CASSQARGTGELFF.

J is TRBJ2-3 and V is TRBV6-1; 9 positions match TRBD2. The CDR3 loop spans 13 amino acids. V was pared by 3 bases and J by 12 bases, with 7 bases of the junction left unmatched. Germline assignment: CDR1 MNHNS and CDR2 SASEGT. The CDR3 DNA sequence: TGTGCCAGCAGTGAGACGGCTAGCGGGGCTCAGTATTTT. Its protein product is CASSETASGAQYF.

This clone was recorded only once. The rearrangement joins TRBV7-2 to TRBJ1-1; D gene ambiguous. Germline assignment: CDR1 SGHTA and CDR2 FQGNSA. Trimming removed 2 bases from V and 5 bases from J, with 12 bases in between. The CDR3 is 14 residues long. In nucleotides, the CDR3 is TGTGCCAGCAGCTTATTTACTGGCCCAACTGAAGCTTTCTTT. Its translation: CASSLFTGPTEAFF.

As concerns this clone: Other DNA variants within this sample encode the same CDR3. The V gene is TRBV6-5, the J gene TRBJ1-5, with a weak D call TRBD1 (5 bases). Germline-derived CDR1 and CDR2 are MNHEY and SVGAGI. This CDR3 has 13 amino acids. CDR3 amino acids: CAASRGPNQPQHF. DNA for the CDR3: TGTGCAGCATCTAGGGGCCCCAATCAGCCCCAGCATTTT.

The chain has TRBV6-6 and TRBJ1-2; TRBD1 might be the D (5 bases). The CDR3 is made up of 15 amino acids. Per germline, CDR1 MNHNY and CDR2 SVGAGI (reference sequence). The germline V and J ends were trimmed by 5 bases and 2 bases, with 15 bases remaining between them. CDR3 coding DNA: TGTGCCAGCAGTCTCTTCCGGGACTCCAACTATGGCTACACCTTC. Protein sequence: CASSLFRDSNYGYTF.

The chain recombines TRBV11-2 with TRBJ2-5; D gene ambiguous. Trimming stripped 1 base from V and 4 bases from J, with 7 bases between. Germline values: CDR1 SGHAT, CDR2 FQNNGV. This CDR3 is built from 13 residues. Here the CDR3 DNA reads TGTGCCAGCAGCTTAGGTGATTTAGAGACCCAGTACTTC. This sequence encodes CASSLGDLETQYF.

For the CDR3, the DNA is TGTGCCAGCAGCCGCCCCAGACAGCAAGAGACCCAGTACTTC. Amino acid sequence: CASSRPRQQETQYF. The chain employs TRBV7-9 and TRBJ2-5, with D possibly matching TRBD1 (5 bases). Trimming cost V 5 bases and J 2 bases, with 12 bases left between them. Germline V gives CDR1 SEHNR, CDR2 FQNEAQ (reference sequence). CDR3 length equals 14 residues.

The chain joins TRBV5-1 to TRBJ2-5; tentative D call: TRBD2 (6 bases). Trimming stripped 0 bases from V and 4 bases from J, with 13 bases between. Germline values: CDR1 SGHRS, CDR2 YFSETQ. The CDR3 is 15 amino acids. The CDR3 here is CASSLAPGAPETQYF. CDR3 sequence (DNA): TGCGCCAGCAGCTTGGCCCCGGGAGCTCCAGAGACCCAGTACTTC. The full variable domain, its missing parts supplied by reference TRBV5-1 and TRBJ2-5, is KAGVTQTPRYLIKTRGQQVTLSCSPISGHRSVSWYQQTPGQGLQFLFEYFSETQRNKGNFPGRFSGRQFSNSRSEMNVSTLELGDSALYLCASSLAPGAPETQYFGPGTRLLVL.